These 28 T cell receptor beta chains came from one sample sequenced in a study of T cells after yellow fever vaccination. TCRdb ran MiXCR on the 5' RACE reads and lists one entry per CDR3 protein. The sample gives 80,000 to 100,000 distinct CDR3 sequences, roughly 5.2% of which show up once; just over 40% is in the top ten. The sample consisted of CD8+ T cells sorted from PBMCs, taken 10 days after the yellow fever booster vaccination. Receptors originate from a man aged 18 to 29 who received the YFV17D yellow fever vaccine.

The rearrangement joins TRBV5-6 to TRBJ2-1, with 8 bases identical to TRBD2. Losses at the gene ends were 2 bases for V and 7 bases for J; bases not matched to a gene: 8. The CDR3 has 15 amino acids. Germline V CDR1 and CDR2: SGHDT, YYEEEE. The CDR3 sequence is CASSLRTSRVNEQFF. The CDR3 nucleotides are TGTGCCAGCAGCTTAAGGACTAGCAGAGTGAATGAGCAGTTCTTC.

In its sample, this clonotype was seen a few times. V is TRBV12-3 or TRBV12-4 and J is TRBJ1-5, with D unresolved. V lost 2 bases and J 6 bases, leaving 14 bases between the germline ends. The CDR3 extends over 15 amino acids. CDR3 sequence (DNA): TGTGCCAGCAGTTTAATCGGGGATTTAGCTCAGCCCCAGCATTTT. Protein product: CASSLIGDLAQPQHF.

This clonotype occurred many times. This rearrangement joins TRBV7-8 to TRBJ2-3; D is uncertain. CDR1 is SGHVS and CDR2 is FQNEAQ in the germline V gene. CDR3 length equals 13 residues. The ends were cut back, 5 bases at V and 4 bases at J, with 10 bases in the middle. CDR3 loop: CASSVAGPDTQYF. CDR3 coding DNA: TGTGCCAGCAGCGTCGCCGGCCCAGATACGCAGTATTTT.

This clonotype was observed a few times. This chain links TRBV9 with TRBJ2-3; 8 bases agree with TRBD2. J was trimmed by 4 bases and V by 0 bases; bases with no gene match: 4. CDR1 is SGDLS and CDR2 is YYNGEE in the germline V gene. This CDR3 has 15 amino acids. For the CDR3, the DNA is TGTGCCAGCAGCGTAGATGGGCGGGGGGCAGATACGCAGTATTTT. Encoded protein: CASSVDGRGADTQYF.

The chain has TRBV6-2 or TRBV6-3 and TRBJ2-1; D remains ambiguous. The germline gives CDR1 MNHEY, CDR2 SVGEGT. CDR3 length: 17 amino acids. Trimming shortened V by 1 base and J by 7 bases, and 20 bases separated the two germline ends. Here the CDR3 DNA reads TGTGCCAGCAGTTACTTTGTAGGTCAGAGGATGCCAAATGAGCAGTTCTTC. This gives the protein CASSYFVGQRMPNEQFF.

The chain recombines TRBV7-2 with TRBJ2-5; TRBD2 matches at 7 bases. V dropped 4 bases and J dropped 1; count of bases not matched to a gene: 6. The CDR3 covers 15 residues. CDR1 and CDR2 from the germline V gene are SGHTA and FQGNSA. In nucleotides, the CDR3 is TGTGCCAGCAGCTCGACAGCGGGGAGCCAAGAGACCCAGTACTTC. This codes for CASSSTAGSQETQYF. Full variable domain (outside the CDR3, taken from reference TRBV7-2 and TRBJ2-5): GAGVSQSPSNKVTEKGKDVELRCDPISGHTALYWYRQSLGQGLEFLIYFQGNSAPDKSGLPSDRFSAERTGGSVSTLTIQRTQQEDSAVYLCASSSTAGSQETQYFGPGTRLLVL.

This clonotype has just a few counts. The chain is built from TRBV7-2 and TRBJ1-5; D unresolved. This CDR3 spans 13 amino acids. Per germline, CDR1 SGHTA and CDR2 FQGNSA. The ends were cut back, 6 bases at V and 1 base at J, with 7 bases in the middle. DNA of the CDR3: TGTGCCAGCAGTGGCCCGAGCAATCAGCCCCAGCATTTT. Protein: CASSGPSNQPQHF.

This chain joins TRBV6-6 and TRBJ2-3, with 8 bases aligning to TRBD2. This CDR3 spans 15 amino acids. V lost 1 base to trimming and J lost 3 bases; unmatched junction nucleotides: 3. Germline assignment: CDR1 MNHNY and CDR2 SVGAGI (reference sequence). The CDR3 sequence is CASSYFAGGTDTQYF. CDR3 coding DNA: TGTGCCAGCAGTTACTTCGCGGGGGGAACAGATACGCAGTATTTT.

The chain couples TRBV5-6 to TRBJ2-7; the D gene is possibly TRBD1 (6 bases). CDR1 SGHDT and CDR2 YYEEEE come from the germline V gene. Trimming cost V 4 bases and J 5 bases, with 16 bases left between them. The CDR3 has 14 residues. CDR3 loop: CASSQRIQGHEQYV. CDR3 sequence (DNA): TGTGCCAGCAGCCAACGGATACAGGGCCACGAGCAGTACGTC.

Ten or more counts support this clonotype. The chain carries TRBV7-9 and TRBJ2-7, with D perhaps assigned TRBD1 or TRBD2 (6 bases each). Germline V lookup: CDR1 SEHNR, CDR2 FQNEAQ (reference sequence). Trimming removed 5 bases at V and 6 bases at J, with 20 bases between. The CDR3 runs to 15 residues. The DNA for the CDR3 is TGTGCCAGCAGCCCTGGGCAGGGGCCAGCGGGCGAGCAGTACGTC. It encodes CASSPGQGPAGEQYV.

This clonotype occurred a few times. The gene calls are TRBV27 and TRBJ1-5; weak D call: TRBD1 (5 bases). The CDR3 loop spans 14 amino acids. V lost 6 bases to trimming and J lost 5 bases, with 14 bases between them. Germline CDR1 reads MNHEY; CDR2 reads SMNVEV (reference sequence). The DNA for the CDR3 is TGTGCCAGCAGCTCCGTAGGAGGGGATCAGCCCCAGCATTTT. Translation: CASSSVGGDQPQHF.

In its sample, this clonotype was seen many times. The V gene is TRBV29-1, the J gene TRBJ2-3, with D maybe TRBD2 (6 bases). The CDR3 runs to 15 residues. The germline V gene has CDR1 SQVTM and CDR2 ANQGSEA. Trimming removed 3 bases from V and 0 bases from J, with 13 bases in between. CDR3 region: CSVDASGASTDTQYF. The CDR3 bases are TGCAGCGTTGATGCGTCGGGAGCTAGCACAGATACGCAGTATTTT.

This clonotype was found a few times. The rearrangement joins TRBV28 to TRBJ2-5; D gene unclear. The CDR3 spans 14 residues. Deletions cut 2 bases from V and 1 base from J, with 8 bases between. CDR1 is MDHEN and CDR2 is SYDVKM in the germline V gene. CDR3 region: CASSLLSGQETQYF. For the CDR3, the DNA is TGTGCCAGCAGTTTACTCTCCGGCCAAGAGACCCAGTACTTC.

This clonotype was detected only a few times. This chain uses TRBV27 with TRBJ1-5; no clear D gene. Trimming shortened V by 2 bases and J by 9 bases, and 11 bases separated the two germline ends. The CDR3 has 13 residues. Germline lookup yields CDR1 MNHEY and CDR2 SMNVEV (reference sequence). The CDR3 loop is CASSLGIVGPQHF. As DNA, the CDR3 is TGTGCCAGCAGTTTAGGAATCGTGGGGCCCCAGCATTTT.

The J gene is TRBJ2-7, the V gene TRBV12-3 or TRBV12-4; D is unclear. Deletions cut 3 bases from V and 0 bases from J, with 15 bases between. The CDR3 is 16 residues long. The CDR3 DNA sequence: TGTGCCAGCAGTTTTTTGGGTTCGGCAAGCTCCTACGAGCAGTACTTC. Residues: CASSFLGSASSYEQYF.

This chain links TRBV25-1 with TRBJ1-1, with 8 bases lining up with TRBD1. Germline CDR1 is MGHDK and CDR2 is SYGVNS. This CDR3 is 14 amino acids long. With V trimmed by 5 bases and J by 8 bases, 10 bases remained unmatched. CDR3 loop: CASSRRGTGPEAFF. The DNA of the CDR3 is TGTGCCAGCAGTCGCCGGGGGACAGGCCCCGAAGCTTTCTTT. The variable domain in full, with the rest retrieved from reference TRBV25-1 and TRBJ1-1, is EADIYQTPRYLVIGTGKKITLECSQTMGHDKMYWYQQDPGMELHLIHYSYGVNSTEKGDLSSESTVSRIRTEHFPLTLESARPSHTSQYLCASSRRGTGPEAFFGQGTRLTVV.

This clonotype was detected a few times. The chain couples TRBV12-3 or TRBV12-4 to TRBJ1-1; maybe TRBD1 (5 bases). The CDR3 loop spans 15 amino acids. The germline V and J ends were trimmed by 5 bases and 1 base, with 14 bases remaining between them. CDR3 loop: CASSRPGRGNTEAFF. The DNA of the CDR3 is TGTGCCAGCAGTCGACCGGGACGCGGGAACACTGAAGCTTTCTTT.

The chain links TRBV5-1 to TRBJ2-1, with no clear D. CDR3 length equals 15 residues. V was pared by 3 bases and J by 4 bases, with 14 bases between. Germline V lookup: CDR1 SGHRS, CDR2 YFSETQ. CDR3 residues: CASSYRYEVYNEQFF. The CDR3 DNA reads TGCGCCAGCAGCTACCGGTACGAGGTTTACAATGAGCAGTTCTTC.

The V call is TRBV29-1, the J call TRBJ1-1; D is unresolved. CDR1 SQVTM and CDR2 ANQGSEA come from the germline V gene. The CDR3 spans 11 residues. The V and J ends lost 3 bases and 2 bases respectively, with 4 bases between them. CDR3 protein: CSVDSNTEAFF. The CDR3 region has the DNA TGCAGCGTTGACAGTAACACTGAAGCTTTCTTT.

The chain joins TRBV4-3 to TRBJ2-1; D may match TRBD1 or TRBD2 (5 bases each). Trimming stripped 6 bases from V and 6 bases from J, with 18 bases between. This CDR3 has 15 amino acids. CDR1 and CDR2 (germline): LGHNA, YSLEER. CDR3 loop: CASRLTGARGNEQFF. CDR3 DNA sequence: TGCGCCAGCAGACTCACCGGGGCCAGAGGCAATGAGCAGTTCTTC.

J is TRBJ2-5 and V is TRBV4-1; 9 bases are shared with TRBD2. Germline CDR1 and CDR2: MGHRA and YSYEKL. This CDR3 region has 13 residues. V lost 2 bases, J lost 10 bases, and 5 bases stayed unmatched. For the CDR3, the DNA is TGCGCCAGCAGCCAACGCGGGGGGGTTGACCAGTACTTC. As protein: CASSQRGGVDQYF.

This clonotype was seen repeatedly, ten times or more. The chain uses TRBV7-6 and TRBJ2-7; TRBD1 aligns across 7 bases. Unmatched junction bases numbered 10, after V lost 5 bases and J lost 3 bases. The germline gives CDR1 SGHVS, CDR2 FNYEAQ. The CDR3 is 15 residues long. The DNA for the CDR3 is TGTGCCAGCAGCCGTAATCTCGGGACAGACTACGAGCAGTACTTC. Its protein product is CASSRNLGTDYEQYF.

This clonotype was counted at least ten times. The chain combines TRBV3-1 with TRBJ2-5; D unclear. The germline V gene encodes CDR1 LGHDT and CDR2 YNNKEL (reference sequence). V lost 0 bases and J lost 1, with 15 bases in between. The CDR3 is 17 amino acids. The chain's CDR3 is CASSQEVSAQLQETQYF. The CDR3 DNA reads as TGTGCCAGCAGCCAAGAAGTCTCGGCGCAGCTCCAAGAGACCCAGTACTTC.

V and J are TRBV19 and TRBJ1-1, with D perhaps matching TRBD1 (6 bases). In germline, CDR1 is LNHDA, CDR2 SQIVND (reference sequence). Trimming pared 6 bases from V and 5 bases from J, leaving 13 bases between. The CDR3 length is 13 residues. The CDR3 DNA sequence: TGTGCCAGTAGACAAGGGGGAGGTACTGAAGCTTTCTTT. It encodes CASRQGGGTEAFF.

In this sample, this clonotype turned up a few times. The gene calls are TRBV7-9 and TRBJ2-2; TRBD1 or TRBD2 may be the D gene (6 bases each). This CDR3 spans 15 amino acids. Trimming pared 3 bases from V and 3 bases from J, leaving 11 bases between. The germline CDR1 and CDR2 sequences are SEHNR and FQNEAQ (reference sequence). The CDR3 spells CASSFLRGHTGELFF. In nucleotides, the CDR3 is TGTGCCAGCAGCTTTTTACGGGGGCACACCGGGGAGCTGTTTTTT.

This clonotype has just a few counts. The gene calls are TRBV12-3 or TRBV12-4 and TRBJ2-1; a possible D gene is TRBD1 (8 bases). This CDR3 comprises 13 residues. V lost 6 bases and J lost 6, with 12 bases in between. The chain's CDR3 is CASRGGTGNEQFF. The CDR3 nucleotides are TGTGCCAGCAGGGGGGGGACAGGCAATGAGCAGTTCTTC.

This clonotype occurred a few times. The chain combines TRBV7-9 with TRBJ1-5; D is unresolved. V shed 2 bases and J shed 4 bases, with 12 bases lying between them. There are 15 residues in the CDR3. Germline V gene sequence: CDR1 SEHNR, CDR2 FQNEAQ (reference sequence). CDR3 bases: TGTGCCAGCAGCTTAATAGGGTCCCCTAATCAGCCCCAGCATTTT. Translation gives CASSLIGSPNQPQHF.

Written as DNA, the CDR3 is TGTGCCAGCAGCTCCCCGATGGGTAGCGGGGAGGACAATGAGCAGTTCTTC. Translating it yields CASSSPMGSGEDNEQFF. This chain uses TRBV7-9 with TRBJ2-1, with TRBD2 matching over 8 bases. The CDR3 loop spans 17 amino acids. Germline trimming cut 4 bases from V and 5 bases from J; bases unmatched to any gene: 13. Germline V gene lookup returns CDR1 SEHNR and CDR2 FQNEAQ (reference sequence).